This T cell receptor (beta chain) was obtained from a study of blood T cell repertoires in COVID-19. About the study: The study drew acute and convalescent COVID-19 samples from the United States, Italy and Spain.

As handled by the study authors: Counts of nucleated cells, estimated from reference gene primer amplification, were obtained. Assay: immunoSEQ multiplex PCR; the TCRdb copy retains only in-frame clones and omits some. That table gives V, J and clone size, and the DNA gave D and trimming. The sample lists about 40,000 clones; about 88% were seen once. This TCR derives from a human donor in a cohort sampled during active COVID-19. Sequencing was performed on peripheral blood.

CDR3 coding DNA: TGCGCCAGCAGCCCCGCGGGCACGAGCTCCTACAATGAGCAGTTCTTC. This codes for CASSPAGTSSYNEQFF. The rearrangement joins TRBV4-1 to TRBJ2-1; D may be TRBD2 (5 bases). V was shortened by 4 bases and J by 0 bases, with 13 bases between the two germline ends. Germline CDR1 is MGHRA and CDR2 is YSYEKL. There are 16 residues in the CDR3.